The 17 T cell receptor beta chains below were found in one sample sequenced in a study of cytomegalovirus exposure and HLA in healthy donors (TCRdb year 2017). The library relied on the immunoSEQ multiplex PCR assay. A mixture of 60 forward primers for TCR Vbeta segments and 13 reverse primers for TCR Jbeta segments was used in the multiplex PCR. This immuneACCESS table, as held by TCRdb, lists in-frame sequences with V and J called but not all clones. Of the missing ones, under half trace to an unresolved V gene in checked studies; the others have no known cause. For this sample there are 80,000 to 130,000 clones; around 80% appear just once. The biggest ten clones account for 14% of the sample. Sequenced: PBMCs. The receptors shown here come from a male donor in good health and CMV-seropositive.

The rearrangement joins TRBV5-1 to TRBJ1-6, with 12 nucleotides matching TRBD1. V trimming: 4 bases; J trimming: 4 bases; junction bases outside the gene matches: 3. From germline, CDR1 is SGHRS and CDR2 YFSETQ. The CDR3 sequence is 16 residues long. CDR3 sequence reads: CASSPGQGAYNSPLHF. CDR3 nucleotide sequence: TGCGCCAGCAGCCCGGGACAGGGGGCGTATAATTCACCCCTCCACTTT.

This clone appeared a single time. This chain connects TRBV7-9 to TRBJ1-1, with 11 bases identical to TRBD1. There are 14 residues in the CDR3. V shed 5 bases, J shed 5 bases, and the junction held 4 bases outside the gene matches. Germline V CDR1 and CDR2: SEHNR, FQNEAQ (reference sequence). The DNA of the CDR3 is TGTGCCAGCAGCAGGACAGGGGGCAAGACTGAAGCTTTCTTT. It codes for CASSRTGGKTEAFF.

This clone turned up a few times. CDR3 protein: CASSYRDPRETQYF. The CDR3 nucleotides read TGTGCCAGCAGTTACAGGGACCCTCGGGAGACCCAGTACTTC. The chain carries TRBV27 and TRBJ2-5; a weak D match, TRBD1 (6 bases). CDR3 length equals 14 residues. Trimming took off 4 bases at V and 5 bases at J, with 14 bases between the two ends. The V gene's germline CDR1 is MNHEY and CDR2 SMNVEV (reference sequence).

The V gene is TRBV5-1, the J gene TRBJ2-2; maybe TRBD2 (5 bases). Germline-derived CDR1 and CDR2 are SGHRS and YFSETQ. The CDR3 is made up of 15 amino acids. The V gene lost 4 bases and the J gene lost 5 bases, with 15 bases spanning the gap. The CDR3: CASSNTRGLTGELFF. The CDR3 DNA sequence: TGCGCCAGCAGCAACACTAGAGGGTTGACCGGGGAGCTGTTTTTT.

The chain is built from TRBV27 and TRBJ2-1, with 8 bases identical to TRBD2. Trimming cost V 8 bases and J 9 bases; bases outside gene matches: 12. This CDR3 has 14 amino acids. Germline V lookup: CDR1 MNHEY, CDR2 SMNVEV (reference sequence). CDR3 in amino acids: CASSTNTGGAEQFF. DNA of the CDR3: TGTGCCAGCTCAACTAATACCGGGGGGGCTGAGCAGTTCTTC.

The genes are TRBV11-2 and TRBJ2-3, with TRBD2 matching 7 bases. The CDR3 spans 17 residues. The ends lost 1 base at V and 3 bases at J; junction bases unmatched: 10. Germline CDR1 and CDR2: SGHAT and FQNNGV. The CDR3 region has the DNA TGTGCCAGCAGCTTAGGATTAGCGGGCTCTGGGACAGATACGCAGTATTTT. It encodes CASSLGLAGSGTDTQYF.

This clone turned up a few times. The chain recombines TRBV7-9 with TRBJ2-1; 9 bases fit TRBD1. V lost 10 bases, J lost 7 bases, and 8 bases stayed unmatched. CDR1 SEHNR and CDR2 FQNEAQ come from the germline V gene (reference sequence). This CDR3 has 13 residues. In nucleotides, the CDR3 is TGTGCCACAACTACAGGGGGCATGAATGAGCAGTTCTTC. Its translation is CATTTGGMNEQFF.

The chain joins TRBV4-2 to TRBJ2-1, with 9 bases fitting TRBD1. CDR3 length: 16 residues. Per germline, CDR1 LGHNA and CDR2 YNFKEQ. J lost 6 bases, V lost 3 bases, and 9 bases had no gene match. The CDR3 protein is CASSHPRTGVGNEQFF. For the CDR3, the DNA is TGTGCCAGCAGCCATCCCCGGACAGGGGTGGGCAATGAGCAGTTCTTC.

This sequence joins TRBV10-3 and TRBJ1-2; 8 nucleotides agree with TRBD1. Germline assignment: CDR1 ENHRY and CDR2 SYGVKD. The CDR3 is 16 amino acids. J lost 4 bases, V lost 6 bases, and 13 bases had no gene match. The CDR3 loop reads CAIRAGQDAYAYGYTF. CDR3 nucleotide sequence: TGTGCCATCAGGGCGGGACAGGATGCCTATGCCTATGGCTACACCTTC.

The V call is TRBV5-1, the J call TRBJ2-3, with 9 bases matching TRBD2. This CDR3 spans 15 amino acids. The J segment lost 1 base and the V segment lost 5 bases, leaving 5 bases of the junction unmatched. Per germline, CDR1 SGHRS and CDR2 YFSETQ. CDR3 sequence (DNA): TGCGCCAGCAGATCCCAGCGGGGGGGCACAGATACGCAGTATTTT. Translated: CASRSQRGGTDTQYF.

CDR3 nucleotides: TGTGCCTGGGGGCCCCAGGGGGGTAGGCCAGATACGCAGTATTTT. Its translation is CAWGPQGGRPDTQYF. V is TRBV30 and J is TRBJ2-3, with D possibly TRBD1 on 7 matching bases. V was trimmed by 5 bases and J by 4 bases, leaving 19 bases between them. CDR3 length: 15 residues. The V gene's germline CDR1 is GTSNPN and CDR2 SVGIG (reference sequence).

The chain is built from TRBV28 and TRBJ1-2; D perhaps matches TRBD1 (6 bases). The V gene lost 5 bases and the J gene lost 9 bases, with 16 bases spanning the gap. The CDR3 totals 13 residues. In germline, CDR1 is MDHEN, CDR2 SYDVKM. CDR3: CASSTNNRVSYTF. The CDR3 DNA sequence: TGTGCCAGCAGTACTAATAACAGGGTTAGCTACACCTTC.

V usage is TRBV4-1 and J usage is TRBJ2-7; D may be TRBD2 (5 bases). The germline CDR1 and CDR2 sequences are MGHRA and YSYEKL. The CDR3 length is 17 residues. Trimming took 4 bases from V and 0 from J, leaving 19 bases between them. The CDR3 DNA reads TGCGCCAGCAGCCTGTCCCGCCTTGTACTAGACTCCTACGAGCAGTACTTC. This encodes CASSLSRLVLDSYEQYF.

This CDR3 is CASSSVWSEEYNEQFF. The CDR3 nucleotides read TGTGCCAGCAGTTCTGTATGGAGCGAAGAGTACAATGAGCAGTTCTTC. V gene TRBV7-2 combines with J gene TRBJ2-1, with D uncertain. Trimming took 6 bases from V and 4 from J, leaving 19 bases between them. Germline V gene lookup returns CDR1 SGHTA and CDR2 FQGNSA. The length of the CDR3 is 16 residues.

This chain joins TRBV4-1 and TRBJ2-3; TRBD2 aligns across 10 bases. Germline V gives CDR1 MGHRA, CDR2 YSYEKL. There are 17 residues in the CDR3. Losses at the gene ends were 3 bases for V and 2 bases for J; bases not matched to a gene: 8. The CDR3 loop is CASSHLAGGQSTDTQYF. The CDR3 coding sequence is TGCGCCAGCAGCCATTTAGCGGGGGGCCAGTCCACAGATACGCAGTATTTT.

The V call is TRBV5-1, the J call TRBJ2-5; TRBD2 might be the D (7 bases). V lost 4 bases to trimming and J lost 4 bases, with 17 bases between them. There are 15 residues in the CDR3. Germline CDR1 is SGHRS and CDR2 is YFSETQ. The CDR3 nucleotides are TGCGCCAGCAGCCCCGGGGGGCGAAGGGGAGAGACCCAGTACTTC. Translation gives CASSPGGRRGETQYF.

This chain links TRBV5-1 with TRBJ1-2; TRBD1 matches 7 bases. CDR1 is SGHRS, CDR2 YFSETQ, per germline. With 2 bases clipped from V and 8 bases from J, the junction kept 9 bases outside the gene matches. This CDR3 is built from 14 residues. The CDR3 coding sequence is TGCGCCAGCAGCTTTGGGGACAGCCTCGGAGGCTACACCTTC. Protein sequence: CASSFGDSLGGYTF. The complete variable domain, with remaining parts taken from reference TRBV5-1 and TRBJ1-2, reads KAGVTQTPRYLIKTRGQQVTLSCSPISGHRSVSWYQQTPGQGLQFLFEYFSETQRNKGNFPGRFSGRQFSNSRSEMNVSTLELGDSALYLCASSFGDSLGGYTFGSGTRLTVV.